The 27 T cell receptor beta chains in this list originate from one sample, sequenced in a study of response to subunit inactivated influenza vaccine. TCRdb itself ran the RT-PCR reads through MiXCR, one entry per CDR3 protein. This sample has approximately 230,000 distinct CDR3 sequences, with 10% to 15% found just once. This material consisted of non-naive T cells sorted from PBMCs, taken about 14 days before vaccination. The receptors shown here come from a middle-aged man who received an inactivated influenza vaccine.

In this sample, this clonotype turned up a few times. V and J are TRBV20-1 and TRBJ1-5; D gene uncertain. The ends were cut back, 1 base at V and 3 bases at J, with 7 bases in the middle. The CDR3 runs 13 residues. Germline CDR1 reads DFQATT; CDR2 reads SNEGSKA (reference sequence). The CDR3 loop is CSARGSFNQPQHF. CDR3 DNA sequence: TGCAGTGCTAGAGGGAGTTTCAATCAGCCCCAGCATTTT.

The V gene is TRBV4-1, the J gene TRBJ1-2; D is undetermined. Between the trimmed V and J ends, which lost 0 bases and 4 bases, there was a span of 12 bases. Germline V gene lookup returns CDR1 MGHRA and CDR2 YSYEKL. The CDR3 has 15 residues. CDR3 sequence reads: CASSQDITASYGYTF. The CDR3 DNA follows: TGCGCCAGCAGCCAAGATATTACGGCCTCCTATGGCTACACCTTC.

This clonotype has a handful of counts. The CDR3 DNA reads TGTGCCAGCGAGGGACTAGCGGGAGGACTAACGGGGAATGAGCAGTTCTTC. Its translation: CASEGLAGGLTGNEQFF. The V call is TRBV3-1, the J call TRBJ2-1; 15 bases map to TRBD2. V dropped 8 bases and J dropped 7; count of bases not matched to a gene: 12. In germline, CDR1 is LGHDT, CDR2 YNNKEL (reference sequence). This CDR3 has 17 amino acids.

This clonotype was detected ten times or more. V and J are TRBV4-1 and TRBJ2-5; 8 positions agree with TRBD2. The V gene's germline CDR1 is MGHRA and CDR2 YSYEKL. This CDR3 has 15 residues. J was trimmed by 4 bases and V by 3 bases; bases with no gene match: 7. Written as DNA, the CDR3 is TGCGCCAGCAGCCACCTACAAGCGGGAGTAGAGACCCAGTACTTC. This codes for CASSHLQAGVETQYF.

This clonotype has more than one count but fewer than ten. The chain combines TRBV20-1 with TRBJ2-1; a weak D match, TRBD2 (6 bases). The germline V gene encodes CDR1 DFQATT and CDR2 SNEGSKA (reference sequence). Deletions cut 0 bases from V and 3 bases from J, with 21 bases between. This CDR3 spans 18 amino acids. The DNA for the CDR3 is TGCAGTGCTAGAGATCCGATGGCTAGCGAGAGGTTCTACAATGAGCAGTTCTTC. The encoded protein is CSARDPMASERFYNEQFF.

The rearrangement links TRBV30 to TRBJ2-7; a possible D gene is TRBD1 (6 bases). The germline gives CDR1 GTSNPN, CDR2 SVGIG (reference sequence). Trimming took 0 bases from V and 2 from J, leaving 8 bases between them. The CDR3 consists of 13 residues. CDR3 bases: TGTGCCTGGAGTGTACAGGGCCCCTACGAGCAGTACTTC. Translated: CAWSVQGPYEQYF.

The V and J genes are TRBV11-3 and TRBJ2-7; 8 bases are a match to TRBD2. J lost 2 bases, V lost 5 bases, and 5 bases had no gene match. There are 14 residues in the CDR3. Germline V gene lookup returns CDR1 SGHNT and CDR2 YENEEA. The CDR3 reads CASSPGGGPYEQYF. The CDR3 DNA is TGTGCCAGCAGCCCGGGGGGGGGCCCCTACGAGCAGTACTTC. The variable domain in full, with the rest retrieved from reference TRBV11-3 and TRBJ2-7, is EAGVVQSPRYKIIEKKQPVAFWCNPISGHNTLYWYLQNLGQGPELLIRYENEEAVDDSQLPKDRFSAERLKGVDSTLKIQPAELGDSAVYLCASSPGGGPYEQYFGPGTRLTVT.

This rearrangement joins TRBV7-2 to TRBJ1-5; no firm D call. V lost 3 bases, J lost 5 bases, and 11 bases lay in between. The CDR3 runs 14 residues. Germline V gene sequence: CDR1 SGHTA, CDR2 FQGNSA. CDR3 loop: CASSLIYGDQPQHF. The DNA of the CDR3 is TGTGCCAGCAGCTTGATATATGGGGATCAGCCCCAGCATTTT. The full variable domain, completed using reference TRBV7-2 and TRBJ1-5, is GAGVSQSPSNKVTEKGKDVELRCDPISGHTALYWYRQSLGQGLEFLIYFQGNSAPDKSGLPSDRFSAERTGGSVSTLTIQRTQQEDSAVYLCASSLIYGDQPQHFGDGTRLSIL.

This chain joins TRBV5-6 and TRBJ2-7, with D possibly being TRBD2 (5 bases). V shed 9 bases and J shed 3 bases, with 16 bases lying between them. Germline assignment: CDR1 SGHDT and CDR2 YYEEEE. The CDR3 has 13 residues. The CDR3 here is CAIGPGLRYEQYF. The CDR3 DNA sequence: TGTGCCATCGGCCCCGGACTGCGCTACGAGCAGTACTTC.

This rearrangement joins TRBV20-1 to TRBJ1-1; D gene uncertain. Trimming stripped 8 bases from V and 3 bases from J, with 16 bases between. The CDR3 is 13 amino acids. Germline V gene lookup returns CDR1 DFQATT and CDR2 SNEGSKA (reference sequence). The DNA for the CDR3 is TGCAGTTCCAACCGGGGAGAGGACACTGAAGCTTTCTTT. Protein: CSSNRGEDTEAFF.

This clonotype was picked up many times. This chain joins TRBV20-1 and TRBJ1-5; TRBD1 matches at 8 bases. V lost 6 bases to trimming and J lost 0 bases; unmatched junction nucleotides: 10. The length of the CDR3 is 16 residues. Germline assignment: CDR1 DFQATT and CDR2 SNEGSKA (reference sequence). The CDR3 DNA reads as TGCAGTGCATCGGACAGGGCCCTATATAGCAATCAGCCCCAGCATTTT. As protein: CSASDRALYSNQPQHF.

This rearrangement joins TRBV10-3 to TRBJ2-7, with 12 bases aligning to TRBD2. This CDR3 spans 12 amino acids. Germline assignment: CDR1 ENHRY and CDR2 SYGVKD. J lost 5 bases, V lost 10 bases, and 3 bases had no gene match. CDR3 protein: CATRTSGDEQYF. In DNA form, the CDR3 reads TGTGCCACCCGGACTAGCGGGGACGAGCAGTACTTC.

In this sample, this clonotype turned up many times. The chain recombines TRBV20-1 with TRBJ2-1; D is possibly TRBD2 (6 bases). The ends were cut back, 7 bases at V and 4 bases at J, with 17 bases in the middle. The germline V gene has CDR1 DFQATT and CDR2 SNEGSKA (reference sequence). The CDR3 length is 14 residues. The CDR3 coding sequence is TGCAGTGGGCGGGAACCGCCAACGTACAATGAGCAGTTCTTC. Residues: CSGREPPTYNEQFF.

This clonotype has more than one count but fewer than ten. The rearrangement uses TRBV6-1 and TRBJ1-2; the match to TRBD1 covers 7 bases. Germline CDR1 MNHNS, CDR2 SASEGT. The V gene end was trimmed by 6 bases and the J gene end by 4 bases; junction bases not matched to a gene: 14. The CDR3 extends over 16 amino acids. DNA for the CDR3: TGTGCCAGCAGCATTTGGGTTCAGGGGGGTACCTATGGCTACACCTTC. Protein sequence: CASSIWVQGGTYGYTF.

The rearrangement links TRBV11-2 to TRBJ1-6; D not resolved. Germline CDR1 SGHAT, CDR2 FQNNGV. Trimming shortened V by 4 bases and J by 6 bases, and 4 bases separated the two germline ends. CDR3 size: 12 residues. CDR3 sequence reads: CASSSLNSPLHF. The CDR3 coding sequence is TGTGCCAGCAGCTCTCTTAATTCACCCCTCCACTTT.

The rearrangement links TRBV20-1 to TRBJ1-4; D possibly corresponds to TRBD1 (5 bases). The CDR3 loop spans 13 amino acids. V was pared by 6 bases and J by 6 bases, with 14 bases between. Germline V CDR1 and CDR2: DFQATT, SNEGSKA (reference sequence). This CDR3 reads CSATRDRHEKLFF. The CDR3 DNA is TGCAGTGCCACCCGGGACCGTCATGAAAAACTGTTTTTT.

The rearrangement joins TRBV20-1 to TRBJ1-2; possible D gene TRBD1, 6 bases. Germline CDR1 is DFQATT and CDR2 is SNEGSKA (reference sequence). CDR3 size: 14 residues. V lost 3 bases and J lost 3, with 14 bases in between. CDR3 in DNA: TGCAGTGCTAGGGGGGCCCCAAACCACTATGGCTACACCTTC. It specifies CSARGAPNHYGYTF.

The rearrangement links TRBV20-1 to TRBJ2-3; D tentatively fits TRBD1 or TRBD2 (6 bases each). V lost 5 bases and J lost 3, with 21 bases in between. The CDR3 covers 16 residues. CDR1 DFQATT and CDR2 SNEGSKA come from the germline V gene (reference sequence). The CDR3 DNA reads TGCAGTGCTCCCCTGGTCGGGGGCTTTTGGACAGATACGCAGTATTTT. Translation: CSAPLVGGFWTDTQYF.

This clonotype was seen a few times. The gene calls are TRBV20-1 and TRBJ2-1; TRBD2 matches 10 bases. Losses at the gene ends were 5 bases for V and 5 bases for J; bases not matched to a gene: 12. The CDR3 covers 16 residues. CDR1 is DFQATT, CDR2 SNEGSKA, per germline (reference sequence). The CDR3 here is CSASGEIAGGNNEQFF. The CDR3 DNA follows: TGCAGTGCTTCAGGAGAAATAGCGGGGGGCAACAATGAGCAGTTCTTC.

Only a few counts were recorded for this clonotype. The rearrangement joins TRBV12-3 or TRBV12-4 to TRBJ2-3, with no clear D. The CDR3 sequence is 14 residues long. V was cut by 3 bases and J by 1 base, with 8 bases left in between. In DNA, the CDR3 is TGTGCCAGCAGTTTGTTGCTTCGCACAGATACGCAGTATTTT. Residues: CASSLLLRTDTQYF.

This clonotype was seen ten or more times. The CDR3 spells CASSPINEQFF. In DNA, the CDR3 is TGTGCCAGCAGCCCTATTAATGAGCAGTTCTTC. The chain recombines TRBV5-8 with TRBJ2-1; D not resolved. The CDR3 length is 11 residues. Trimming left V 4 bases short and J 7 bases short, with 6 bases between. CDR1 SGHTS and CDR2 YDEGEE come from the germline V gene.

This clonotype was recorded at least ten times. The chain recombines TRBV5-1 with TRBJ2-2; D unclear. The germline V gene encodes CDR1 SGHRS and CDR2 YFSETQ. Trimming removed 4 bases from V and 6 bases from J, with 10 bases in between. The CDR3 contains 13 residues. CDR3 region: CASSLHEAGELFF. The CDR3 DNA reads as TGCGCCAGCAGCCTTCATGAGGCCGGGGAGCTGTTTTTT.

The table lists this clonotype with a few counts. The chain joins TRBV20-1 to TRBJ2-5; 7 positions match TRBD2. The CDR3 sequence is 12 residues long. CDR1 and CDR2 (germline): DFQATT, SNEGSKA (reference sequence). V trimming: 4 bases; J trimming: 5 bases; junction bases outside the gene matches: 4. CDR3 residues: CSANPGGETQYF. In nucleotides, the CDR3 is TGCAGTGCTAACCCCGGGGGGGAGACCCAGTACTTC.

There are a few counts of this clonotype. J is TRBJ2-7 and V is TRBV10-3, with D perhaps matching TRBD1 or TRBD2 (7 bases each). Trimming took 6 bases from V and 1 from J, leaving 13 bases between them. CDR1 is ENHRY, CDR2 SYGVKD, per germline. The CDR3 runs to 14 residues. CDR3 loop: CAIRGQGGSYEQYF. In DNA form, the CDR3 reads TGTGCCATCAGAGGGCAGGGGGGGTCCTACGAGCAGTACTTC.

The genes are TRBV18 and TRBJ2-5; D unresolved. V was trimmed by 5 bases and J by 5 bases, leaving 12 bases between them. This CDR3 spans 13 amino acids. CDR1 and CDR2 (germline): KGHSH, LQKENI. The CDR3 loop reads CASSFTLAETQYF. CDR3 DNA sequence: TGTGCCAGCTCATTCACCCTGGCGGAGACCCAGTACTTC.

The chain recombines TRBV25-1 with TRBJ2-7, with D hard to call. Germline assignment: CDR1 MGHDK and CDR2 SYGVNS. V gave up 4 bases and J gave up 2 bases, with 12 bases separating them. The CDR3 contains 14 residues. CDR3 nucleotides: TGTGCCAGCAGTGGGGTTGGGCCTACCTACGAGCAGTACTTC. Its protein product is CASSGVGPTYEQYF.

CDR3 amino acids: CSAKGLFRSYEQYF. CDR3 nucleotides: TGCAGTGCTAAGGGCCTGTTCCGCTCCTACGAGCAGTACTTC. This chain links TRBV20-1 with TRBJ2-7; D is uncertain. Trimming stripped 4 bases from V and 0 bases from J, with 13 bases between. In germline, CDR1 is DFQATT, CDR2 SNEGSKA (reference sequence). The CDR3 covers 14 residues.